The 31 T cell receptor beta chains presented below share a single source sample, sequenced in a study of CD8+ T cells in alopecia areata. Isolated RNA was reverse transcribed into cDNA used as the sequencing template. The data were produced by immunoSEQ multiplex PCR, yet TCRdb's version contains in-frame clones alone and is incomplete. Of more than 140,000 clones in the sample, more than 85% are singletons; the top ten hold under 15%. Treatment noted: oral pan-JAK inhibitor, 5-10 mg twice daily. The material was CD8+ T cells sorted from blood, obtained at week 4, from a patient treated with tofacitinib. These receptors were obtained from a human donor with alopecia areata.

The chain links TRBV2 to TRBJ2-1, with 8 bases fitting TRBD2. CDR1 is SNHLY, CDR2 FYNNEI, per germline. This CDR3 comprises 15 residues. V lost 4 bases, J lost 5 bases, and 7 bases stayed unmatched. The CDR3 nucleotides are TGTGCCAGCAGTGCGGCTAGCGGGCCGAACAATGAGCAGTTCTTC. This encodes CASSAASGPNNEQFF.

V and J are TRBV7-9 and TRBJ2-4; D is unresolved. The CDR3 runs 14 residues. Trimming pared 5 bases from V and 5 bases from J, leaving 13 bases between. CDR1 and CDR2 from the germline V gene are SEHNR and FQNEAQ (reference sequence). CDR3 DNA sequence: TGTGCCAGCAGCCCACAACGGACCCAAAACATTCAGTACTTC. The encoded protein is CASSPQRTQNIQYF.

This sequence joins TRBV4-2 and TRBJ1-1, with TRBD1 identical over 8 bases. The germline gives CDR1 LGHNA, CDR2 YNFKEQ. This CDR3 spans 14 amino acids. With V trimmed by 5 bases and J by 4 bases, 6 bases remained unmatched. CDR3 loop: CASSKGQEGTEAFF. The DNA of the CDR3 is TGTGCCAGCAGCAAGGGACAGGAAGGCACTGAAGCTTTCTTT.

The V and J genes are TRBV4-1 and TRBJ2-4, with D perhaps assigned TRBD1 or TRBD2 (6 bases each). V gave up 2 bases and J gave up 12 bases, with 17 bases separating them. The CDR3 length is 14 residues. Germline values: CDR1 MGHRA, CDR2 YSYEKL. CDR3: CASSQKGGRDTQYF. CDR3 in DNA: TGCGCCAGCAGCCAAAAGGGGGGTAGAGATACTCAGTACTTC.

CDR3 amino acids: CASSLSRGPEAFF. In nucleotides, the CDR3 is TGTGCCAGCAGCTTAAGCAGGGGGCCGGAAGCTTTCTTT. J is TRBJ1-1 and V is TRBV13, with 8 bases that match TRBD1. Germline V lookup: CDR1 PRHDT, CDR2 FYEKMQ (reference sequence). V shed 2 bases, J shed 8 bases, and the junction held 4 bases outside the gene matches. This CDR3 comprises 13 residues.

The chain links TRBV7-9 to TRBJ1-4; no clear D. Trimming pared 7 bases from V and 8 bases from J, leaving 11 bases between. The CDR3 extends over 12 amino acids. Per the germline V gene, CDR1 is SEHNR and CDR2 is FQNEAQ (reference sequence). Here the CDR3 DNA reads TGTGCCAGCAACCCAAGCGGGGAAAAACTGTTTTTT. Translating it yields CASNPSGEKLFF.

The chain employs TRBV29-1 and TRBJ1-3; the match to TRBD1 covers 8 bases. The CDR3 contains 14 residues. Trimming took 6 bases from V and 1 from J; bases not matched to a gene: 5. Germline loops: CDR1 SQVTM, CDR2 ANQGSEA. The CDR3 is CSVDGTGSGNTIYF. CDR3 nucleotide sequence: TGCAGCGTCGACGGGACAGGTTCTGGAAACACCATATATTTT.

CDR3 nucleotide sequence: TGTGCCAGCAGTTACTTTCGGGGGGATGGCTACACCTTC. Translated, it gives CASSYFRGDGYTF. This chain connects TRBV6-5 to TRBJ1-2, with a tentative D call TRBD1 (5 bases). V was shortened by 1 base and J by 6 bases, with 9 bases between the two germline ends. Germline CDR1 and CDR2: MNHEY and SVGAGI. The CDR3 consists of 13 residues.

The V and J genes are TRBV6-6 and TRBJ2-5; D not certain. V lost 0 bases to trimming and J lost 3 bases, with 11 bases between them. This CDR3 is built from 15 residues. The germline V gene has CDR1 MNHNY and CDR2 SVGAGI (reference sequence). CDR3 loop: CASSYSIAAEETQYF. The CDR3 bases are TGTGCCAGCAGTTACTCAATAGCAGCTGAAGAGACCCAGTACTTC.

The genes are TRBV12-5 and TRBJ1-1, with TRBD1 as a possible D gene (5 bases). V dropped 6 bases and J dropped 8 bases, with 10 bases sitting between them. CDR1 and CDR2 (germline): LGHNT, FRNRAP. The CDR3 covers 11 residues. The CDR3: CASGQGREAFF. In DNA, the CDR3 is TGTGCTAGTGGGCAGGGCCGAGAAGCTTTCTTT.

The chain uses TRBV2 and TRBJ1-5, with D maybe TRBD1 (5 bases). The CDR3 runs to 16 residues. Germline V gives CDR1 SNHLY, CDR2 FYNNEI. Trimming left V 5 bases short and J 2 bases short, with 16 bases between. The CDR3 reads CASSIGGSGGNQPQHF. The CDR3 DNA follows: TGTGCCAGCAGTATCGGAGGGTCGGGGGGCAATCAGCCCCAGCATTTT.

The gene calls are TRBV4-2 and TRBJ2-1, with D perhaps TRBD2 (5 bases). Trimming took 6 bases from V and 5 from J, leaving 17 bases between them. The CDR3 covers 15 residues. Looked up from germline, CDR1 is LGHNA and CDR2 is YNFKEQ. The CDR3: CASRNDRVSDNEQFF. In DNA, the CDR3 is TGTGCCAGCAGGAACGACCGGGTTAGCGACAATGAGCAGTTCTTC.

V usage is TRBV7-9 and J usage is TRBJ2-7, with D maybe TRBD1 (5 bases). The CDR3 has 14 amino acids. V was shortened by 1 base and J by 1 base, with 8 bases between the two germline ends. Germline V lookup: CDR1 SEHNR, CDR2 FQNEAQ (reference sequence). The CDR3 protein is CASSLEGSSYEQYF. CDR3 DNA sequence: TGTGCCAGCAGCTTAGAGGGGTCGTCCTACGAGCAGTACTTC.

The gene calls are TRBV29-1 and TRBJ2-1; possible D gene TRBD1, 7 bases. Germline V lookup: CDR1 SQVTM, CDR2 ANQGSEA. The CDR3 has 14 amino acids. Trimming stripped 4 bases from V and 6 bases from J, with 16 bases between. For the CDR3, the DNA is TGCAGCGTTGGCGGGACAGCAACTTCCAATGAGCAGTTCTTC. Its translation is CSVGGTATSNEQFF.

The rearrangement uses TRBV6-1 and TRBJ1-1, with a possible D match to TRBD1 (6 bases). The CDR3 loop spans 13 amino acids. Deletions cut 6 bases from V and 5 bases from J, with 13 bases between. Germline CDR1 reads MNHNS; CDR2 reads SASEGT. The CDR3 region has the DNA TGTGCCAGCAGGGGAGTAGGGGGGACTGAAGCTTTCTTT. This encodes CASRGVGGTEAFF.

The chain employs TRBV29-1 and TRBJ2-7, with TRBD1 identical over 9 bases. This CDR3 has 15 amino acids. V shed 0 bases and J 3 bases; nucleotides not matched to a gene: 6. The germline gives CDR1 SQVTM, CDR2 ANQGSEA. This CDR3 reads CSVEDDRGEVYEQYF. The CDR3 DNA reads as TGCAGCGTTGAAGATGACAGGGGGGAAGTCTACGAGCAGTACTTC.

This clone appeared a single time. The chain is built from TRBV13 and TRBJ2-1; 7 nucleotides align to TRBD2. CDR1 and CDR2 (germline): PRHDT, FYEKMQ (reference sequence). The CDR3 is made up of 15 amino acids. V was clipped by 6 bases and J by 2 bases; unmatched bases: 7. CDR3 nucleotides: TGTGCCAGCAGTGCCCGCGCGGGGGCCTACAATGAGCAGTTCTTC. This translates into CASSARAGAYNEQFF.

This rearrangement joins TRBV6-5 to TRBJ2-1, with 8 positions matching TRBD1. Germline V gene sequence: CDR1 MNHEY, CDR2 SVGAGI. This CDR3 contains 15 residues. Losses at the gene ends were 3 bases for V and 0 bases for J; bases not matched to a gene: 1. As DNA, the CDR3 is TGTGCCAGCAGTTATGGGACAGGCTCCTACAATGAGCAGTTCTTC. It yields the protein CASSYGTGSYNEQFF.

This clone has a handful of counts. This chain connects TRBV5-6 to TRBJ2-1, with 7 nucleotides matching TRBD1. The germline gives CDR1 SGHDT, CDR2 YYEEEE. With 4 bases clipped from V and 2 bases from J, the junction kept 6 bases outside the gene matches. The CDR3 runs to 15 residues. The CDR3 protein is CASSDGGTAYNEQFF. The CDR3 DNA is TGTGCCAGCAGCGACGGTGGGACAGCCTACAATGAGCAGTTCTTC.

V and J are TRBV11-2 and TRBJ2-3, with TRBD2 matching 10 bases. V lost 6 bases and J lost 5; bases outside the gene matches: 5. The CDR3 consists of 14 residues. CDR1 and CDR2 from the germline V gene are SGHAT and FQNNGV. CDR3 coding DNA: TGTGCCAGCAGGTTCCGACTAGCGGGAGATACGCAGTATTTT. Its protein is CASRFRLAGDTQYF.

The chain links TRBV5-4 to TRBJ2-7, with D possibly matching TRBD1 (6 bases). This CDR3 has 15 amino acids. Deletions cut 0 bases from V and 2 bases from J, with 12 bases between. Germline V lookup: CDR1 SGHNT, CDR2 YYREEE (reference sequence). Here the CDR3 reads CASSLAAGDAYEQYF. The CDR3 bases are TGTGCCAGCAGCTTGGCGGCAGGGGACGCCTACGAGCAGTACTTC.

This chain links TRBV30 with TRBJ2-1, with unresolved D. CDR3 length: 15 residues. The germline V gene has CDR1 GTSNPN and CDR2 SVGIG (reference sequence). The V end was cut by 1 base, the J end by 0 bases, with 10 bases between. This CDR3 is CAWSGSSSSYNEQFF. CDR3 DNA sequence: TGTGCCTGGAGTGGTTCGAGTAGCTCCTACAATGAGCAGTTCTTC.

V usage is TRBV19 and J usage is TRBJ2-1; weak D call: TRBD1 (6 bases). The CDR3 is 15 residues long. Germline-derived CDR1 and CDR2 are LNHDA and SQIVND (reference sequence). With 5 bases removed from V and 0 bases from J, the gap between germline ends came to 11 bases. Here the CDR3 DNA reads TGTGCCAGTAGTCAACAGGGTAGCTCCTACAATGAGCAGTTCTTC. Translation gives CASSQQGSSYNEQFF.

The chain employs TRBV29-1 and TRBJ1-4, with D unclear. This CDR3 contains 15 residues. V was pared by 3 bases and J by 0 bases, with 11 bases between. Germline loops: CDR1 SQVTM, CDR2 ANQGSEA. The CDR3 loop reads CSVDLGDATNEKLFF. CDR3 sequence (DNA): TGCAGCGTTGACTTGGGTGATGCAACTAATGAAAAACTGTTTTTT.

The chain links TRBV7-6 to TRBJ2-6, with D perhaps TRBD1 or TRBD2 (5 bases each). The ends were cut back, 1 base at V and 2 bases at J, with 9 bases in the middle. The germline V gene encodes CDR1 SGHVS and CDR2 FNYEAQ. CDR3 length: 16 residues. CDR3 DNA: TGTGCCAGCAGCTTAGGTGGGGGAACTGGGGCCAACGTCCTGACTTTC. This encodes CASSLGGGTGANVLTF.

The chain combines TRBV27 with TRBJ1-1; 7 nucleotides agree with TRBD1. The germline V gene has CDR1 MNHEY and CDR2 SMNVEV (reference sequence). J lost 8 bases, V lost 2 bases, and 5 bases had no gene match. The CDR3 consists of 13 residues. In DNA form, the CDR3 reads TGTGCCAGCAGTTTACAGGACAGGAGAGAAGCTTTCTTT. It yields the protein CASSLQDRREAFF.

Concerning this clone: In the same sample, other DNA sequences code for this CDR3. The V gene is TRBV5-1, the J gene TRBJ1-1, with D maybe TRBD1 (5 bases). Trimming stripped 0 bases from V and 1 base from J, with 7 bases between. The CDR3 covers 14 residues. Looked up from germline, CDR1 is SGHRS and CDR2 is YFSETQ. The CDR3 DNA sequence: TGCGCCAGCAGCTTGGTCCAGGGGAACACTGAAGCTTTCTTT. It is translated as CASSLVQGNTEAFF.

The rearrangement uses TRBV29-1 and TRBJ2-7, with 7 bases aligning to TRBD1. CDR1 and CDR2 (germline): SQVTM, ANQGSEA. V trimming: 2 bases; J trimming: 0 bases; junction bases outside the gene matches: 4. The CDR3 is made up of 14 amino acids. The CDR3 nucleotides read TGCAGCGTTGAAAAACAGGGGAGCTCCTACGAGCAGTACTTC. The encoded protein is CSVEKQGSSYEQYF.

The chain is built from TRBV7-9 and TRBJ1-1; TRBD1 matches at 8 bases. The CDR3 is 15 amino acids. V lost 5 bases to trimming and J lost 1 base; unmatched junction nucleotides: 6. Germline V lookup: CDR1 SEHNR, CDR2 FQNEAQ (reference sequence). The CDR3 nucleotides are TGTGCCAGCAGCGAACCAGGGGGCCCGAACACTGAAGCTTTCTTT. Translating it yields CASSEPGGPNTEAFF.

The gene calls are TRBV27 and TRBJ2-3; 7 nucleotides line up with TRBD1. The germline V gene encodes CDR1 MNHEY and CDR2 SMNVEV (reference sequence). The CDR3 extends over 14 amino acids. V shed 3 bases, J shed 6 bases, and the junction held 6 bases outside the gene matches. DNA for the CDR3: TGTGCCAGCAGTTTGGCAGGGGGTCTGGATACGCAGTATTTT. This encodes CASSLAGGLDTQYF.

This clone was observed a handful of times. CDR3 coding DNA: TGTGCCTGGAGCCCAGGGACAGGGACGTACGAGCAGTACTTC. This codes for CAWSPGTGTYEQYF. This chain uses TRBV30 with TRBJ2-7, with 9 bases lining up with TRBD1. CDR1 and CDR2 (germline): GTSNPN, SVGIG (reference sequence). This CDR3 spans 14 amino acids. J gave up 4 bases and V 3 bases, and 7 bases lay outside the gene matches. The full variable domain, completed using reference TRBV30 and TRBJ2-7, is SQTIHQWPATLVQPVGSPLSLECTVEGTSNPNLYWYRQAAGRGLQLLFYSVGIGQISSEVPQNLSASRPQDRQFILSSKKLLLSDSGFYLCAWSPGTGTYEQYFGPGTRLTVT.